This TCR beta chain was recovered during a study of CD8+ T cells in alopecia areata. The authors extracted RNA and reverse transcribed it into cDNA as the sequencing template. TCRdb's table, derived via immunoSEQ multiplex PCR, lists solely in-frame clones and lacks some. The sample yields about 190,000 clones, around 60% seen once. Treatment described: oral pan-JAK inhibitor, 5-10 mg twice daily. The sequence was obtained from a human donor with alopecia areata. Here the sequenced sample was CD4+ T cells sorted from blood, taken at week 4, from a patient treated with tofacitinib.

CDR3 in DNA: TGTGCCAGCAGCCACCCAGACGGAAGGAACACTGAAGCTTTCTTT. Amino acid sequence: CASSHPDGRNTEAFF. The chain links TRBV4-2 to TRBJ1-1, with D uncertain. Per the germline V gene, CDR1 is LGHNA and CDR2 is YNFKEQ. V lost 3 bases, J lost 1 base, and 12 bases lay in between. The CDR3 runs 15 residues.